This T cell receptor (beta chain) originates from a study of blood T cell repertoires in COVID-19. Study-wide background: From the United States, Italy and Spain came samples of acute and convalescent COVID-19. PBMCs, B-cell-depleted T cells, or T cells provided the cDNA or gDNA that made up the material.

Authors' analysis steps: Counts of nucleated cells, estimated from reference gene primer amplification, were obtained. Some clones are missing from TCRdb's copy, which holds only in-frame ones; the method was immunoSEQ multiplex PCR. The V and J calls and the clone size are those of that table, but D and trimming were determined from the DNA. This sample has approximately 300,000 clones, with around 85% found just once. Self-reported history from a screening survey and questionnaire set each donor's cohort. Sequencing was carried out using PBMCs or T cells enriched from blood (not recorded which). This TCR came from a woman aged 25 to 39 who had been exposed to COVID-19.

The CDR3: CASSYLSGQVAYEQYF. The CDR3 DNA follows: TGTGCCAGCAGTTACCTATCTGGACAGGTCGCCTACGAGCAGTACTTC. The rearrangement uses TRBV6-5 and TRBJ2-7; TRBD1 matches at 7 bases. The J segment lost 2 bases and the V segment lost 2 bases, leaving 9 bases of the junction unmatched. CDR3 length: 16 residues. CDR1 and CDR2 (germline): MNHEY, SVGAGI.